The 13 T cell receptor beta chains below were found in one sample sequenced in a study of blood T cell repertoires in COVID-19. Produced via immunoSEQ multiplex PCR; TCRdb's table is partial and in-frame only. The sample has roughly 250,000 clones, approximately 88% seen once; the top ten hold over 2.5%. Sequencing input: PBMCs or T cells enriched from blood (not recorded which). These receptors were obtained from a woman aged 40-49 years who had been exposed to COVID-19.

V usage is TRBV3-1 (or the pseudogene TRBV3-2) and J usage is TRBJ1-2; D is undetermined. Per germline, CDR1 LGHDT and CDR2 YNNKEL (reference sequence). The CDR3 extends over 13 amino acids. V was trimmed by 4 bases and J by 5 bases, leaving 11 bases between them. In DNA form, the CDR3 reads TGTGCCAGCAGCCCAAACACCCAGTATGGCTACACCTTC. Its protein product is CASSPNTQYGYTF.

V usage is TRBV7-3 and J usage is TRBJ2-2; 10 bases match TRBD2. CDR3 length equals 16 residues. Losses at the gene ends were 3 bases for V and 0 bases for J; bases not matched to a gene: 1. CDR1 SGHTA and CDR2 FQGTGA come from the germline V gene. The CDR3 is CASSFLAGANTGELFF. CDR3 nucleotide sequence: TGTGCCAGCAGCTTCCTAGCGGGGGCGAACACCGGGGAGCTGTTTTTT.

This chain links TRBV6-1 with TRBJ2-1; 13 bases are a match to TRBD2. The germline CDR1 and CDR2 sequences are MNHNS and SASEGT. The CDR3 is 15 amino acids. V was pared by 5 bases and J by 9 bases, with 7 bases of the junction left unmatched. This CDR3 is CASSSLAGGLGEQFF. For the CDR3, the DNA is TGTGCCAGCAGTTCACTAGCGGGGGGGCTGGGTGAGCAGTTCTTC.

CDR3 sequence (DNA): TGTGCCAGCAGCTCGCCAGGGGCTGGGGCCAACGTCCTGACTTTC. Residues: CASSSPGAGANVLTF. The V gene is TRBV5-4, the J gene TRBJ2-6, with D possibly matching TRBD1 (6 bases). Trimming shortened V by 3 bases and J by 2 bases, and 9 bases separated the two germline ends. This CDR3 spans 15 amino acids. From germline, CDR1 is SGHNT and CDR2 YYREEE (reference sequence).

The V and J genes are TRBV7-6 and TRBJ2-6, with D uncertain. This CDR3 spans 18 amino acids. Germline V gives CDR1 SGHVS, CDR2 FNYEAQ. Trimming removed 5 bases at V and 0 bases at J, with 17 bases between. The chain's CDR3 is CASSPTKLLYSGANVLTF. The CDR3 nucleotides are TGTGCCAGCAGCCCAACGAAGCTCCTCTACTCTGGGGCCAACGTCCTGACTTTC.

The chain recombines TRBV15 with TRBJ2-3; D is ambiguous. In germline, CDR1 is LNHNV, CDR2 YYDKDF (reference sequence). Trimming pared 3 bases from V and 2 bases from J, leaving 18 bases between. The CDR3 runs to 17 residues. The CDR3 is CATSSVPEREDTDTQYF. CDR3 bases: TGTGCCACCAGCAGTGTCCCGGAGAGAGAGGACACAGATACGCAGTATTTT.

This clone has just a few counts. The rearrangement uses TRBV19 and TRBJ1-5; D remains ambiguous. Deletions cut 10 bases from V and 1 base from J, with 14 bases between. This CDR3 is 14 amino acids long. From germline, CDR1 is LNHDA and CDR2 SQIVND (reference sequence). The CDR3 coding sequence is TGTGCCACCAACAGACTAGGCAGCAATCAGCCCCAGCATTTT. It specifies CATNRLGSNQPQHF.

The gene calls are TRBV5-1 and TRBJ2-3; TRBD1 is a possible D gene (6 bases). V was pared by 4 bases and J by 9 bases, with 15 bases between. The CDR3 length is 13 residues. CDR1 and CDR2 from the germline V gene are SGHRS and YFSETQ. For the CDR3, the DNA is TGCGCCAGCAGCCCCCCAACAGGGTCCACGCAGTATTTT. It codes for CASSPPTGSTQYF.

The chain joins TRBV7-3 to TRBJ1-2; 7 bases agree with TRBD1. V lost 4 bases, J lost 8 bases, and 22 bases stayed unmatched. This CDR3 has 18 residues. CDR1 and CDR2 from the germline V gene are SGHTA and FQGTGA. CDR3 DNA sequence: TGTGCCAGCAGCTCAACACCCCGGGACAGTCCAGACAGACGGGGCTACACCTTC. Translated: CASSSTPRDSPDRRGYTF.

For the CDR3, the DNA is TGTGCCAGCAGCCCGCCCAGCGGGAGCTACGAGCAGTACGTC. Its translation is CASSPPSGSYEQYV. The J gene is TRBJ2-7, the V gene TRBV5-5, with 8 nucleotides matching TRBD2. Germline V gives CDR1 SGHKS, CDR2 YYEKEE (reference sequence). Unmatched junction bases numbered 6, after V lost 4 bases and J lost 3 bases. The CDR3 length is 14 residues.

This chain connects TRBV19 to TRBJ1-5; D remains ambiguous. Looked up from germline, CDR1 is LNHDA and CDR2 is SQIVND (reference sequence). Trimming left V 5 bases short and J 0 bases short, with 8 bases between. The CDR3 length is 14 residues. CDR3 protein: CASSERFSNQPQHF. The CDR3 region has the DNA TGTGCCAGTAGTGAGAGGTTTAGCAATCAGCCCCAGCATTTT.

The chain has TRBV2 and TRBJ2-1; D call uncertain. With 4 bases removed from V and 9 bases from J, the gap between germline ends came to 7 bases. CDR1 is SNHLY and CDR2 is FYNNEI in the germline V gene. The CDR3 has 11 residues. The CDR3 loop reads CASSGPLEQFF. CDR3 sequence (DNA): TGTGCCAGCAGTGGGCCTCTTGAGCAGTTCTTC.

This clone turned up a few times. The chain carries TRBV27 and TRBJ1-2, with D possibly TRBD1 on 6 matching bases. The CDR3 contains 16 residues. Trimming cost V 1 base and J 6 bases, with 18 bases left between them. CDR1 and CDR2 (germline): MNHEY, SMNVEV (reference sequence). CDR3 protein: CASSLFIGGTINGYTF. The CDR3 DNA reads as TGTGCCAGCAGTTTATTTATCGGGGGGACAATCAATGGCTACACCTTC.